This TCR beta chain was captured by sequencing in a study of blood T cell repertoires in COVID-19. This CDR3 is 14 amino acids long. Germline values: CDR1 MNHEY, CDR2 SMNVEV (reference sequence). V lost 6 bases, J lost 5 bases, and 7 bases stayed unmatched. The age range of participants was about 18 to 95 years, with residence in about 25 US areas. Data came from immunoSEQ multiplex PCR; TCRdb stores just in-frame clones and leaves some out. The table lists fewer than 500,000 clones, roughly 90% of them singletons. This chain connects TRBV27 to TRBJ1-2; 9 positions match TRBD1. What was sequenced was PBMCs or T cells enriched from blood (not recorded which). The TCR originated in a woman between 18 and 29 years old who had recovered from COVID-19. CDR3 amino acids: CASSFGTGNYGYTF. For the CDR3, the DNA is TGTGCCAGCAGCTTCGGGACAGGGAATTATGGCTACACCTTC.